This is a list of T cell receptor beta chains from one sample in a study of T cell changes during pregnancy in multiple sclerosis. Only in-frame clones appear in the TCRdb table, and some are missing; sequencing was by immunoSEQ multiplex PCR. The sample has more than 70,000 clones; 91% are singletons. The sample consisted of peripheral blood, taken after pregnancy. The receptors were gathered from a female donor in good health, enrolled as a control in a pregnancy study. CDR3s include the opening cysteine and the closing phenylalanine or tryptophan. The D gene is left open where the match is weak. For some rows the clone size is stated as once, few or many, or as a class when expanded; others skip it.

length: 17
size: .
J: TRBJ1-1
V: TRBV2
D: .
DNA: TGTGCCAGCAGCCTTCTCGGGATCGCAGGGGCGGACACTGAAGCTTTCTTT
CDR3: CASSLLGIAGADTEAFF

length: 14
size: .
J: TRBJ2-1
V: TRBV6-5
D: .
DNA: TGTGCCAGCACCTCCCCGACTGATTACAATGAGCAGTTCTTC
CDR3: CASTSPTDYNEQFF

length: 15
size: .
J: TRBJ2-5
V: TRBV5-8
D: .
DNA: TGTGCCAGCAGCCCCGTGGGTATGGGCAGGGAGACCCAGTACTTC
CDR3: CASSPVGMGRETQYF

length: 13
size: few
J: TRBJ1-6
V: TRBV2
D: .
DNA: TGTGCCAGCAGTGAAGCCTTCAATTCACCCCTCCACTTT
CDR3: CASSEAFNSPLHF

length: 15
size: .
J: TRBJ1-6
V: TRBV11-2
D: .
DNA: TGTGCCAGCAGCATCCGGACAGCCTATAATTCACCCCTCCACTTT
CDR3: CASSIRTAYNSPLHF

length: 14
size: .
J: TRBJ1-2
V: TRBV27
D: TRBD1
DNA: TGTGCCAGCAGTTACAGGGGCGGATTTTATGGCTACACCTTC
CDR3: CASSYRGGFYGYTF

length: 15
size: .
J: TRBJ2-7
V: TRBV18
D: TRBD1
DNA: TGTGCCAGCTCGCTTGGACAGGGAGCAGGGTACGAGCAGTACTTC
CDR3: CASSLGQGAGYEQYF

length: 14
size: .
J: TRBJ1-5
V: TRBV19
D: .
DNA: TGTGCCAGTAGGAGACTTACACCTGATCAGCCCCAGCATTTT
CDR3: CASRRLTPDQPQHF

length: 13
size: .
J: TRBJ1-6
V: TRBV18
D: .
DNA: TGTGCCAGCTCATCCCAACGTAGTTCACCCCTCCACTTT
CDR3: CASSSQRSSPLHF

length: 14
size: .
J: TRBJ2-5
V: TRBV7-8
D: .
DNA: TGTGCCAGCAGCTTAGCGGGGGCCTGGGAGACCCAGTACTTC
CDR3: CASSLAGAWETQYF

length: 15
size: .
J: TRBJ1-1
V: TRBV7-3
D: .
DNA: TGTGCCAGCAGCTTCTCCGGGCCGGGGGGTTCTGAAGCTTTCTTT
CDR3: CASSFSGPGGSEAFF

length: 16
size: .
J: TRBJ1-3
V: TRBV6-5
D: TRBD1
DNA: TGTGCCAGCAGTTACTCAGGGGGCGCATCAGGAAACACCATATATTTT
CDR3: CASSYSGGASGNTIYF

length: 15
size: .
J: TRBJ1-2
V: TRBV13
D: .
DNA: TGTGCCAGCAGTTTTAAACTAGGATCCATCTATGGCTACACCTTC
CDR3: CASSFKLGSIYGYTF

length: 13
size: .
J: TRBJ1-6
V: TRBV6-4
D: TRBD1
DNA: TGTGCCAGCAGTCTAACAGGGGAATCACCCCTCCACTTT
CDR3: CASSLTGESPLHF

length: 15
size: .
J: TRBJ2-3
V: TRBV2
D: TRBD1
DNA: TGTGCCAGCTCTCTAGGGGACAGGTGGACAGATACGCAGTATTTT
CDR3: CASSLGDRWTDTQYF

length: 15
size: once
J: TRBJ1-1
V: TRBV7-9
D: TRBD1
DNA: TGTGCCAGCAGCTTCGGAACAGGGGGCTACACTGAAGCTTTCTTT
CDR3: CASSFGTGGYTEAFF

length: 15
size: .
J: TRBJ1-2
V: TRBV7-9
D: TRBD1
DNA: TGTGCCAGCAGCTCCCCGGGACAGCCTTTCTATGGCTACACCTTC
CDR3: CASSSPGQPFYGYTF

length: 14
size: .
J: TRBJ1-3
V: TRBV6-1
D: .
DNA: TGTGCCAGCAGTGAAGGGGGCACTGGAAACACCATATATTTT
CDR3: CASSEGGTGNTIYF

length: 16
size: .
J: TRBJ1-2
V: TRBV28
D: TRBD1
DNA: TGTGCCAGCAGCCCGGGACAGGGGGCGGGTGACTATGGCTACACCTTC
CDR3: CASSPGQGAGDYGYTF

length: 15
size: .
J: TRBJ2-7
V: TRBV9
D: .
DNA: TGTGCCAGCAGTCCCTTTGATGCAGGGTCCTACGAGCAGTACTTC
CDR3: CASSPFDAGSYEQYF

length: 13
size: .
J: TRBJ2-3
V: TRBV11-2
D: .
DNA: TGTGCCAGCAGCTTGACTTCGACAGATACGCAGTATTTT
CDR3: CASSLTSTDTQYF

length: 15
size: .
J: TRBJ2-1
V: TRBV7-2
D: TRBD2
DNA: TGTGCCAGCAGCTTACATAGCGGGGGCTTTGATGAGCAGTTCTTC
CDR3: CASSLHSGGFDEQFF

length: 16
size: few
J: TRBJ1-2
V: TRBV15
D: .
DNA: TGTGCCACCAGCAAAGTGGGGGGAACAGGTTTCTATGGCTACACCTTC
CDR3: CATSKVGGTGFYGYTF

length: 13
size: few
J: TRBJ2-7
V: TRBV14
D: TRBD1
DNA: TGTGCCAGCAGTTTACAGGGGGCGGGTGAGCAGTACTTC
CDR3: CASSLQGAGEQYF

length: 13
size: .
J: TRBJ2-7
V: TRBV19
D: .
DNA: TGTGCCAGTAGTATAGTACCCAGAGGCGAGCAGTACTTC
CDR3: CASSIVPRGEQYF

length: 12
size: .
J: TRBJ1-2
V: TRBV19
D: .
DNA: TGTGCCAGTAGTATAGACAGATATGGCTACACCTTC
CDR3: CASSIDRYGYTF

length: 14
size: .
J: TRBJ1-2
V: TRBV5-4
D: TRBD1
DNA: TGTGCCAGCAGCTTGGACAGGGGGGCCTATGGCTACACCTTC
CDR3: CASSLDRGAYGYTF

length: 14
size: few
J: TRBJ1-1
V: TRBV7-9
D: .
DNA: TGTGCCAGCAGCCCCCCGGGGGGGGTGACTGAAGCTTTCTTT
CDR3: CASSPPGGVTEAFF

length: 17
size: .
J: TRBJ1-3
V: TRBV7-2
D: .
DNA: TGTGCCAGCAGCCCCGGGCCCTCCAGGGGCGGGGGAAACACCATATATTTT
CDR3: CASSPGPSRGGGNTIYF

length: 15
size: .
J: TRBJ2-1
V: TRBV7-2
D: .
DNA: TGTGCCAGCAGCGGCGACAGGTGGTCAGTCAATGAGCAGTTCTTC
CDR3: CASSGDRWSVNEQFF

length: 15
size: .
J: TRBJ1-5
V: TRBV7-2
D: .
DNA: TGTGCCAGCAGCTTAGGGTCCGGGACACCACAGCCCCAGCATTTT
CDR3: CASSLGSGTPQPQHF

length: 15
size: .
J: TRBJ1-4
V: TRBV5-6
D: .
DNA: TGTGCCAGCAGCTTGGTCGGGGGGCTTAATGAAAAACTGTTTTTT
CDR3: CASSLVGGLNEKLFF

length: 14
size: once
J: TRBJ2-5
V: TRBV5-1
D: TRBD1
DNA: TGCGCCAGCAGACAGGGGACCTTTCAAGAGACCCAGTACTTC
CDR3: CASRQGTFQETQYF

length: 15
size: .
J: TRBJ1-2
V: TRBV28
D: .
DNA: TGTGCCAGCAGTTTATGGGAGGGCCGAAGCTATGGCTACACCTTC
CDR3: CASSLWEGRSYGYTF

length: 15
size: once
J: TRBJ2-1
V: TRBV7-8
D: TRBD1
DNA: TGTGCCAGCAGCTCCCCCGGGACAGGGAGTAATGAGCAGTTCTTC
CDR3: CASSSPGTGSNEQFF